One and the same sample provided the 3 T cell receptor beta chains below, sequenced in a study of cytomegalovirus exposure and HLA in healthy donors. Amplification used 60 Vbeta primers and 13 Jbeta primers. Clones were sequenced by immunoSEQ multiplex PCR, and TCRdb holds only the in-frame ones, with some missing. Of about 180,000 clones listed, roughly 77% are singletons. Specimen: PBMCs. The receptor source for this set is a woman aged 25-40 years in good health and CMV-seronegative.

CDR3 residues: CASSIRGLGEQYF. As DNA, the CDR3 is TGTGCCAGTAGTATAAGGGGCCTGGGGGAGCAGTACTTC. This chain joins TRBV19 and TRBJ2-7; the D gene is possibly TRBD1 (5 bases). The CDR3 is made up of 13 amino acids. Trimming removed 2 bases from V and 7 bases from J, with 12 bases in between. Germline V gene data show CDR1 as LNHDA and CDR2 as SQIVND (reference sequence).

V and J are TRBV7-2 and TRBJ1-2, with 8 bases fitting TRBD1. Germline loops: CDR1 SGHTA, CDR2 FQGNSA. This CDR3 is 13 amino acids long. After removal of 5 bases from V and 7 bases from J, the junction contained 6 bases not matched to a gene. CDR3 nucleotide sequence: TGTGCCAGCAGCACGGACAGGGTGGGTGGCTACACCTTC. Its translation: CASSTDRVGGYTF. Complete variable domain (other parts from reference TRBV7-2 and TRBJ1-2): GAGVSQSPSNKVTEKGKDVELRCDPISGHTALYWYRQSLGQGLEFLIYFQGNSAPDKSGLPSDRFSAERTGGSVSTLTIQRTQQEDSAVYLCASSTDRVGGYTFGSGTRLTVV.

The chain joins TRBV12-5 to TRBJ2-7, with D perhaps matching TRBD2 (6 bases). Germline V gives CDR1 LGHNT, CDR2 FRNRAP. This CDR3 has 14 residues. Trimming left V 6 bases short and J 2 bases short, with 14 bases between. The CDR3 bases are TGTGCTAGTGGGGGGGGAGGCGGACCCTACGAGCAGTACTTC. Amino acid sequence: CASGGGGGPYEQYF.